The source of this T cell receptor beta chain is a study of T cell responses to AZD1222 COVID-19 vaccine. Data came from immunoSEQ multiplex PCR; TCRdb stores just in-frame clones and leaves some out. This sample has about 130,000 clones, with roughly 91% found just once. Germline assignment: CDR1 SGDLS and CDR2 YYNGEE. The CDR3 spans 15 residues. V lost 0 bases, J lost 8 bases, and 17 bases lay in between. The rearrangement uses TRBV9 and TRBJ1-2; D is unresolved. Sequenced material: peripheral blood, taken 28 days after the second AZD1222 dose. The sequence derives from an adult who received the AZD1222 COVID-19 vaccine. CDR3 in amino acids: CASSVVPSRPGGYTF. In nucleotides, the CDR3 is TGTGCCAGCAGCGTAGTCCCGTCACGCCCGGGCGGCTACACCTTC.